Given below is one TCR beta chain in context. This entry is derived from a study of T cell changes during pregnancy in multiple sclerosis. Clones were read by immunoSEQ multiplex PCR, and TCRdb kept only the in-frame ones, dropping some. Seen here are about 28,000 clones, around 88% observed once, and the top ten hold 0.6% to 0.8%. Germline loops: CDR1 SGHNT, CDR2 YYREEE (reference sequence). This CDR3 comprises 18 residues. Trimming cost V 0 bases and J 0 bases, with 18 bases left between them. The chain carries TRBV5-4 and TRBJ2-5; weak D call: TRBD2 (5 bases). Source: CD4+ T cells from peripheral blood mononuclear cells, taken in the first trimester of pregnancy. The sequence was collected from a female donor in good health, enrolled as a control in a pregnancy study. The CDR3 coding sequence is TGTGCCAGCAGCTTGGGAAGGGTCGGGGTAGGGAACCAAGAGACCCAGTACTTC. Its translation is CASSLGRVGVGNQETQYF.